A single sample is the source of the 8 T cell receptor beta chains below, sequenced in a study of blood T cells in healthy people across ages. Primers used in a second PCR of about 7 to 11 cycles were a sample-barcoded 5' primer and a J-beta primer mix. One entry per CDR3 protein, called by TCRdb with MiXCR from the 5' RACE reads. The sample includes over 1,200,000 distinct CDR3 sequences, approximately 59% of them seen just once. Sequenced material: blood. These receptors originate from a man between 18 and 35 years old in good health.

CDR3 amino acids: CSARDNYKVYGYTF. As DNA, the CDR3 is TGCAGTGCTAGAGATAATTATAAGGTTTATGGCTACACCTTC. This sequence joins TRBV20-1 and TRBJ1-2; no reliable D call. V gave up 0 bases and J gave up 5 bases, with 13 bases separating them. The CDR3 loop spans 14 amino acids. Germline CDR1 reads DFQATT; CDR2 reads SNEGSKA (reference sequence).

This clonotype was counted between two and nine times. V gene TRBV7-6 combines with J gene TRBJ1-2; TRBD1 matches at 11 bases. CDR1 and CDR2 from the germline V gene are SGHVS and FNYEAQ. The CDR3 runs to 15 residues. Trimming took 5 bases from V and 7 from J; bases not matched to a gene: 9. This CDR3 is CASSPWDRGGSGYTF. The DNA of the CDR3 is TGTGCCAGCAGCCCCTGGGACAGGGGGGGTAGTGGCTACACCTTC.

CDR3 sequence reads: CATSGGTVNQPQHF. For the CDR3, the DNA is TGTGCCACCAGTGGGGGGACAGTCAATCAGCCCCAGCATTTT. The V gene is TRBV24-1, the J gene TRBJ1-5; 7 bases fit TRBD1. V trimming: 5 bases; J trimming: 3 bases; junction bases outside the gene matches: 3. CDR3 length: 14 residues. CDR1 is KGHDR and CDR2 is SFDVKD in the germline V gene.

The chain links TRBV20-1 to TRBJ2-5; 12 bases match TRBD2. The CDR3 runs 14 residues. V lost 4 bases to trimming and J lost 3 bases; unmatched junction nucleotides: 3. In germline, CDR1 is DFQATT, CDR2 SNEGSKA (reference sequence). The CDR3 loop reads CSAKRLAGEETQYF. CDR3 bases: TGCAGTGCTAAAAGACTAGCGGGGGAAGAGACCCAGTACTTC.

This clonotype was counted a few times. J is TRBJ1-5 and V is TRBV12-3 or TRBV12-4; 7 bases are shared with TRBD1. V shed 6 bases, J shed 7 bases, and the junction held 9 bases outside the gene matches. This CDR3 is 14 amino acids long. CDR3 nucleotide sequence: TGTGCCAGCAGCGACAGGGCGGTAGAGCAGCCCCAGCATTTT. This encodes CASSDRAVEQPQHF.

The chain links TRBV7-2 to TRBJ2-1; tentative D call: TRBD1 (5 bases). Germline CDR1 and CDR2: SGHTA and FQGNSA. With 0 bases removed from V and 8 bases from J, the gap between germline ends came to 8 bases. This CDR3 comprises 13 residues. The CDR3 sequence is CASSLAGAYEQFF. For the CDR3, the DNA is TGTGCCAGCAGCTTAGCTGGGGCTTATGAGCAGTTCTTC.

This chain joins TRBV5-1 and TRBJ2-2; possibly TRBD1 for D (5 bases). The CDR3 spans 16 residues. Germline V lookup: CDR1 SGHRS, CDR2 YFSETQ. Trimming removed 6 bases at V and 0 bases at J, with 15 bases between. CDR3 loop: CASNILGDANTGELFF. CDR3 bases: TGCGCCAGCAACATATTAGGGGATGCGAACACCGGGGAGCTGTTTTTT. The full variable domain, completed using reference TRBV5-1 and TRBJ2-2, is KAGVTQTPRYLIKTRGQQVTLSCSPISGHRSVSWYQQTPGQGLQFLFEYFSETQRNKGNFPGRFSGRQFSNSRSEMNVSTLELGDSALYLCASNILGDANTGELFFGEGSRLTVL.

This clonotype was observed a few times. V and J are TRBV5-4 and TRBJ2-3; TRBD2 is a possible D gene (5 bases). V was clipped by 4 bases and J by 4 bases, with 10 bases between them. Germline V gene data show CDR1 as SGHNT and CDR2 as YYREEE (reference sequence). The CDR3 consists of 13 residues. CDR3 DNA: TGTGCCAGCAGCGGCCGGGATCCAGATACGCAGTATTTT. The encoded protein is CASSGRDPDTQYF.